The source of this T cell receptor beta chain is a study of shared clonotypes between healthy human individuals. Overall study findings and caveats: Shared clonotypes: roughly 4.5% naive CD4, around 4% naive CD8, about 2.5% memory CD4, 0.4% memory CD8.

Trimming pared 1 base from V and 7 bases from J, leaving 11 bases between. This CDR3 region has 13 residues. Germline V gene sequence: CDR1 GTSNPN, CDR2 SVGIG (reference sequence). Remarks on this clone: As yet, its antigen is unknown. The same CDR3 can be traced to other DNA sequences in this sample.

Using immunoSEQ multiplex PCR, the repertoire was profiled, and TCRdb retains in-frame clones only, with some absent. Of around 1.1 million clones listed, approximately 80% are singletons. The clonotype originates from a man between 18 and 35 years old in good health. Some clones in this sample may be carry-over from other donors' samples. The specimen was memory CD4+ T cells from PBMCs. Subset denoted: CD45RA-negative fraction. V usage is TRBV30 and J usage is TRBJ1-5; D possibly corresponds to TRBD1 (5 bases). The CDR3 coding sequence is TGTGCCTGGAGTGCAGGGAGGGACCAGCCCCAGCATTTT. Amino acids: CAWSAGRDQPQHF.